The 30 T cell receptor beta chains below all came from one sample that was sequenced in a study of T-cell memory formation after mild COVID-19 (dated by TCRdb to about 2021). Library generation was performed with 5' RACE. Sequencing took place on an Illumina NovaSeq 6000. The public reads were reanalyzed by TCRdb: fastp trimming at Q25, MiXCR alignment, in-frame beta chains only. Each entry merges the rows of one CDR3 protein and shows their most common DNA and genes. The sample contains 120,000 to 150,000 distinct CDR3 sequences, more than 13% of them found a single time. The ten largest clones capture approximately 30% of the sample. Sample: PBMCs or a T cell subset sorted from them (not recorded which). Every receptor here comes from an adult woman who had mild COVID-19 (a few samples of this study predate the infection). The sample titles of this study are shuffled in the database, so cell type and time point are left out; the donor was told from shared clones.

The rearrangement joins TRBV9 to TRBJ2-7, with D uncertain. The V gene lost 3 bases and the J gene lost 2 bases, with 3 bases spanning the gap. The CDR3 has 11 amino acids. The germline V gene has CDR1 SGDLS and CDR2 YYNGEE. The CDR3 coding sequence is TGTGCCAGCAGCGAGACCTACGAGCAGTACTTC. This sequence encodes CASSETYEQYF.

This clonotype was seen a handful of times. The CDR3 sequence is CASSVEGGDFEETQYF. CDR3 coding DNA: TGTGCCAGCAGCGTAGAGGGGGGGGACTTTGAAGAGACCCAGTACTTC. The chain employs TRBV9 and TRBJ2-5, with TRBD2 as a possible D gene (7 bases). Germline CDR1 SGDLS, CDR2 YYNGEE. This CDR3 has 16 residues. The V and J ends lost 0 bases and 3 bases respectively, with 15 bases between them.

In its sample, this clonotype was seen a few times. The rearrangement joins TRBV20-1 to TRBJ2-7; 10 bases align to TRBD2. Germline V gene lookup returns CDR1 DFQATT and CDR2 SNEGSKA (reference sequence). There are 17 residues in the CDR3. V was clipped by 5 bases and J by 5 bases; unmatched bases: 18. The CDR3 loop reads CSARPYLLAGVAHEQYF. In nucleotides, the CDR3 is TGCAGTGCTCGACCATACCTCCTAGCGGGAGTGGCCCACGAGCAGTACTTC.

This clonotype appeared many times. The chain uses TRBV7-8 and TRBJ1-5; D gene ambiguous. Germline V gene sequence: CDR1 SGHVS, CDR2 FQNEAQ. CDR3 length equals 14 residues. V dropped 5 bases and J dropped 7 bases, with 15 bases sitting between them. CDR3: CASSQLRSRQPQHF. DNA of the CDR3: TGTGCCAGCAGCCAGTTGAGGTCTAGGCAGCCCCAGCATTTT.

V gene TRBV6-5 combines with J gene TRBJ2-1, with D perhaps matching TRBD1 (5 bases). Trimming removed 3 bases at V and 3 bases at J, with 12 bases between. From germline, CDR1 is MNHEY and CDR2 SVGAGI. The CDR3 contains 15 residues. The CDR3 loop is CASSYKGMRYNEQFF. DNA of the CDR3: TGTGCCAGCAGTTATAAGGGGATGCGCTACAATGAGCAGTTCTTC.

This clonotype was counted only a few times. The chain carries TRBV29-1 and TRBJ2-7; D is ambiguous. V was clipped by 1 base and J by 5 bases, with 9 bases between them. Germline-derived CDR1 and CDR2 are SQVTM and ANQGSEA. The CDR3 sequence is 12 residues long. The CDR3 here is CSVEGPLDEQYF. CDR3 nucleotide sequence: TGCAGCGTTGAAGGGCCCCTAGACGAGCAGTACTTC.

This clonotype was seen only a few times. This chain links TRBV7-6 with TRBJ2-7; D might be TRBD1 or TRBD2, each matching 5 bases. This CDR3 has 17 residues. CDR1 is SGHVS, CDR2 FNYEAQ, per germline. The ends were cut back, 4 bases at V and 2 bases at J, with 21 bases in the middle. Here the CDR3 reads CASSSIPGLGVTYEQYF. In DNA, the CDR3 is TGTGCCAGCAGCTCCATACCAGGGCTGGGGGTGACCTACGAGCAGTACTTC.

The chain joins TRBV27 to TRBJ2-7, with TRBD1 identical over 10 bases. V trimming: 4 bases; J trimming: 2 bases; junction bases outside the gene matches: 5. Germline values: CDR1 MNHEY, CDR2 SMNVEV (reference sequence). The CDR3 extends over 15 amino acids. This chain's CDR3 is CASSWDRGATYEQYF. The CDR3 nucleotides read TGTGCCAGCAGTTGGGACAGGGGAGCCACCTACGAGCAGTACTTC.

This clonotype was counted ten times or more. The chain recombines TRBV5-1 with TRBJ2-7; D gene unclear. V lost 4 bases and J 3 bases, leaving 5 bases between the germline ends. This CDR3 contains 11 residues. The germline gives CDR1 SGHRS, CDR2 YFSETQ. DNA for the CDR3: TGCGCCAGCAGCGACCTCTACGAGCAGTACTTC. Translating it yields CASSDLYEQYF.

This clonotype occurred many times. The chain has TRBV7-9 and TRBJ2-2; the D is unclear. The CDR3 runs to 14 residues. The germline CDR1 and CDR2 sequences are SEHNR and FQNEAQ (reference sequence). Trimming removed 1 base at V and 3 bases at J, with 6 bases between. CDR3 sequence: CASSLGRDTGELFF. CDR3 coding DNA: TGTGCCAGCAGCTTAGGACGGGACACCGGGGAGCTGTTTTTT.

CDR3 sequence (DNA): TGCGCCAGCAGCCCTGACGGAAATGAAAAACTGTTTTTT. Translated: CASSPDGNEKLFF. The V call is TRBV5-1, the J call TRBJ1-4; D remains unclear. This CDR3 has 13 amino acids. CDR1 and CDR2 (germline): SGHRS, YFSETQ. V was clipped by 4 bases and J by 5 bases, with 9 bases between them.

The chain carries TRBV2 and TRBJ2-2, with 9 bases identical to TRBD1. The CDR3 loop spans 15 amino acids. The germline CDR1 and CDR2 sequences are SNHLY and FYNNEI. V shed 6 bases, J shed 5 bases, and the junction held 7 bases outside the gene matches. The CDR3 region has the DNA TGTGCCAGCAGCATCGGACAGGGGTCGACCGGGGAGCTGTTTTTT. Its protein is CASSIGQGSTGELFF. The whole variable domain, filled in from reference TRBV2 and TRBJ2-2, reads EPEVTQTPSHQVTQMGQEVILRCVPISNHLYFYWYRQILGQKVEFLVSFYNNEISEKSEIFDDQFSVERPDGSNFTLKIRSTKLEDSAMYFCASSIGQGSTGELFFGEGSRLTVL.

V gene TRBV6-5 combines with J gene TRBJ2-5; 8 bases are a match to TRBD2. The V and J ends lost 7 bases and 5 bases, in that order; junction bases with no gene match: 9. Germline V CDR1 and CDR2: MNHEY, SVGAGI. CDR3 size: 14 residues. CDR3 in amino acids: CASNPGGTAETQYF. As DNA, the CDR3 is TGTGCCAGCAACCCGGGGGGGACCGCGGAGACCCAGTACTTC.

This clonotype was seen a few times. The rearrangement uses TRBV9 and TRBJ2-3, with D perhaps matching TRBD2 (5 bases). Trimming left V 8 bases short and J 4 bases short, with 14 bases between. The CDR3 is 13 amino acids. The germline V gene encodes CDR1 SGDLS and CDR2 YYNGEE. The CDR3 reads CASTQGGPDTQYF. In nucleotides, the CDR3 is TGTGCCAGTACCCAAGGAGGCCCAGATACGCAGTATTTT. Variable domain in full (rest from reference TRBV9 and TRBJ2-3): DSGVTQTPKHLITATGQRVTLRCSPRSGDLSVYWYQQSLDQGLQFLIQYYNGEERAKGNILERFSAQQFPDLHSELNLSSLELGDSALYFCASTQGGPDTQYFGPGTRLTVL.

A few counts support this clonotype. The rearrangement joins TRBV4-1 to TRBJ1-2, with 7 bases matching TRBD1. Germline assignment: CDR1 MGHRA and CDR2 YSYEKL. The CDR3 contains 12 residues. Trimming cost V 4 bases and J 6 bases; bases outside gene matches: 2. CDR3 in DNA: TGCGCCAGCAGCCCCAGGGGGGATGGCTACACCTTC. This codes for CASSPRGDGYTF.

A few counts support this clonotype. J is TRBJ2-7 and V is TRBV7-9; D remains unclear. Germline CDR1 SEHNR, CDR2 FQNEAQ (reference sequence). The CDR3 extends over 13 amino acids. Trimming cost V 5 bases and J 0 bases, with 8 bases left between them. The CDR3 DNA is TGTGCCAGCAGCCCAAAGGACTCCTACGAGCAGTACTTC. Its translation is CASSPKDSYEQYF.

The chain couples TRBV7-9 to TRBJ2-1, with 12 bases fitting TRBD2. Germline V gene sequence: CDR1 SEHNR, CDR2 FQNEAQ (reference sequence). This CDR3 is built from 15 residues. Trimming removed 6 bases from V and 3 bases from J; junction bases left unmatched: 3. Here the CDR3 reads CASRPGLAGYNEQFF. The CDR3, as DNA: TGTGCCAGCAGACCGGGACTAGCGGGCTACAATGAGCAGTTCTTC.

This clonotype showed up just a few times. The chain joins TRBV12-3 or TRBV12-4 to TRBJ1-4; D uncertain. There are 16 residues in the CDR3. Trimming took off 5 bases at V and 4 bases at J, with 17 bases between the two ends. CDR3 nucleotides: TGTGCCAGCAGTCCTAATACGGCAGGAGATAATGAAAAACTGTTTTTT. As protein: CASSPNTAGDNEKLFF.

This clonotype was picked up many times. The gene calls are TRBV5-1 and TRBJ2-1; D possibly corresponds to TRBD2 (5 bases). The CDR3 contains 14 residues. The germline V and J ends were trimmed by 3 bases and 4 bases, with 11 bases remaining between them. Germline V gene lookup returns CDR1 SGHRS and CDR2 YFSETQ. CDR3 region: CASSSNTRYNEQFF. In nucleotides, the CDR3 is TGCGCCAGCAGCTCCAACACTAGATACAATGAGCAGTTCTTC.

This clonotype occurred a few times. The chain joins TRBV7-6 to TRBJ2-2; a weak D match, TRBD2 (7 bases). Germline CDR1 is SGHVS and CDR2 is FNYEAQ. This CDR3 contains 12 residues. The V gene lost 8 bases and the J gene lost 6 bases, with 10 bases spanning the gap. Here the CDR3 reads CASGGAAGELFF. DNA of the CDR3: TGTGCCAGCGGGGGGGCCGCCGGGGAGCTGTTTTTT.

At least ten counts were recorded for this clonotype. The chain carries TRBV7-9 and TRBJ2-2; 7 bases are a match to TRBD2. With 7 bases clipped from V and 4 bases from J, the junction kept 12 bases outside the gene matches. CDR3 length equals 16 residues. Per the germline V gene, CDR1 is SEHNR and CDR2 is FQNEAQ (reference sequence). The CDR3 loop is CASISRDYFFTGELFF. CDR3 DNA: TGTGCCAGCATCTCCAGGGACTACTTTTTCACCGGGGAGCTGTTTTTT.

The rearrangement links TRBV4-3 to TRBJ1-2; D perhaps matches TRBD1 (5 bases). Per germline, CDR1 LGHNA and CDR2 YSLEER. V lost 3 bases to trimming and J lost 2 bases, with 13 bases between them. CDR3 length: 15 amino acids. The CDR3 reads CASSHVGATNYGYTF. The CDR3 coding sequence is TGCGCCAGCAGCCACGTAGGGGCCACCAACTATGGCTACACCTTC.

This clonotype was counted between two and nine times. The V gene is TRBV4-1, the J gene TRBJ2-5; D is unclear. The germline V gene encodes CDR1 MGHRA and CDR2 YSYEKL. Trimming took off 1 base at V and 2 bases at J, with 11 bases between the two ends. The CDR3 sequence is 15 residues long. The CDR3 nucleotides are TGCGCCAGCAGCCAAGGGGAACTCCCTCAAGAGACCCAGTACTTC. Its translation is CASSQGELPQETQYF.

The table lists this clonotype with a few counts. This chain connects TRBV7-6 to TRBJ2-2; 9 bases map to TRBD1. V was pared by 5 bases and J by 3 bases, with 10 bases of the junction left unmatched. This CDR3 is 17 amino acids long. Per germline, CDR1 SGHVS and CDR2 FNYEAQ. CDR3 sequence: CASSTLPGQGDTGELFF. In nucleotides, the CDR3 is TGTGCCAGCAGCACTCTACCGGGACAGGGAGACACCGGGGAGCTGTTTTTT.

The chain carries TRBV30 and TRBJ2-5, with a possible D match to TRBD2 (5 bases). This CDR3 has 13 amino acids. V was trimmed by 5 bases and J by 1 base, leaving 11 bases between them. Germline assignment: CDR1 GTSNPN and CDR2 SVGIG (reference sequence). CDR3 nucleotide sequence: TGTGCCTGGGGCGGAGGTGTCCAAGAGACCCAGTACTTC. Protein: CAWGGGVQETQYF.

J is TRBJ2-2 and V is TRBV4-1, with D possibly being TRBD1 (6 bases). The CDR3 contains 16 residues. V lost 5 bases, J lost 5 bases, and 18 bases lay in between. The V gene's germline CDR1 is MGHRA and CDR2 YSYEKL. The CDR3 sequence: CASSSSPRGWTGELFF. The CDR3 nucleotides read TGCGCCAGCAGCTCAAGCCCTAGGGGGTGGACCGGGGAGCTGTTTTTT.

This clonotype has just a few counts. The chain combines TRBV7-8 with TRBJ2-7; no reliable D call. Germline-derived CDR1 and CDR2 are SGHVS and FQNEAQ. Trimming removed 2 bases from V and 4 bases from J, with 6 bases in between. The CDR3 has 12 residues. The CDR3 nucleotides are TGTGCCAGCAGCTTAACTGATTACGAGCAGTACTTC. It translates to CASSLTDYEQYF.

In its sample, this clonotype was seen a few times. Here the CDR3 reads CASSQPGRYNEQFF. The CDR3 DNA follows: TGCGCCAGCAGCCAGCCCGGGAGATACAATGAGCAGTTCTTC. This chain uses TRBV4-3 with TRBJ2-1; maybe TRBD2 (6 bases). Trimming removed 3 bases at V and 4 bases at J, with 10 bases between. The germline V gene encodes CDR1 LGHNA and CDR2 YSLEER. There are 14 residues in the CDR3.

CDR3: CASSQVSRGNQETQYF. DNA of the CDR3: TGTGCCAGCAGCCAAGTTAGCAGGGGGAACCAAGAGACCCAGTACTTC. The chain couples TRBV4-2 to TRBJ2-5; 7 bases fit TRBD1. Trimming removed 1 base from V and 0 bases from J; junction bases left unmatched: 5. The CDR3 loop spans 16 amino acids. Per the germline V gene, CDR1 is LGHNA and CDR2 is YNFKEQ.

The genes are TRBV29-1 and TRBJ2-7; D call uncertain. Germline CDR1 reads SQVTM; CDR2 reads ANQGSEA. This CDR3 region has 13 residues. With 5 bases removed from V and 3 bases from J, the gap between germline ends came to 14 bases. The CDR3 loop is CSVSPYGFYEQYF. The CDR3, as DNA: TGCAGCGTTTCCCCGTACGGCTTCTACGAGCAGTACTTC.